This T cell receptor beta chain comes out of a study of T cell responses to AZD1222 COVID-19 vaccine (TCRdb year 2021). General notes on the study: AZD1222 recipients whose second dose came at about 4 weeks and those whose second dose came at about 12 weeks were combined into one group, since spike-specific TCR depth and breadth did not differ between the two schedules. TCR sequencing was performed for more than 230 trial participants, of whom 207 were given two doses of AZD1222 and around 25 were given two doses of MenACWY control vaccine. Trial participants were enrolled into age subgroups of 18-55, 56-69 and 70-plus years, which contained approximately 150, 30 and 60 TCR-sequenced participants, respectively.

Deletion took 1 base off V and 9 bases off J, with a span of 10 bases between the germline ends. Its CDR3 holds 13 amino acids, cysteine through phenylalanine. Only CDR3 DNA is held: 39 bases, read in frame from base 1. The germline V gene supplies CDR1 LGHNA and CDR2 YNFKEQ. Points the paper makes about the study in general: Conclusions about previously exposed vaccinees are limited, since just five or six AZD1222 recipients were seropositive for SARS-CoV-2 at baseline. Vaccine-associated CD4 TCRs spanned the whole spike protein, with dominant responses in regions 160-218 and 743-854. Most participants were white British and females outnumbered males, and the authors suggested that clonal diversity may have been underestimated. The 56-69-year group was small, and its depth increase did not reach significance, likely because of low power. Spike-specific TCR breadth and depth rose significantly after two AZD1222 doses compared with day 0 and with MenACWY recipients. Reportedly, almost half of the unique spike-specific TCRs recognized epitopes lying outside the regions that are mutated in the B.1.351 and B.1.1.7 variants. Because no day 14 peak-response samples were available, the repertoires could be characterized only after the peak T cell response.

Note on this clone: This clone's antigen is unknown. No qualities accompany the bases; no much larger clone lies one base away.

In the paper's terms, the time point label means: baseline before first vaccination. Samples from vaccinated people were obtained from the UK trials COV001 and COV002, which included a single-blind randomized controlled phase 2/3 trial of AZD1222 (ChAdOx1 nCoV-19) in healthy adults. Trial participant PBMC samples were collected at day 0 and day 28 after the second dose for TCRbeta chain sequencing. The CDR3 regions of human TCRbeta chains were subjected to immunosequencing. As for the authors' bioinformatics: Repertoire TCRs were matched against a reference library of SARS-CoV-2-specific TCRs generated with the MIRA antigen-specificity platform. Breadth meant the fraction of unique TCRs that were SARS-CoV-2-associated, whereas depth meant the fraction of total T cells that were SARS-CoV-2-associated. Each spike-specific TCR was assigned to its reactive spike region and to a CD4 or CD8 class using the MIRA data. Log10-transformed breadth and depth values were compared by one-way ANOVA with Sidak's multiple comparisons tests. The immuneACCESS repertoire file appears here via TCRdb, limited to in-frame rearrangements. These files lack a portion of the clones; in checked studies, under half of the deficit traces to unresolved V genes, and the cause of the others is not known. V and J calls and clone size are as listed in that table; D and trimming were resolved from the DNA. Across this sample there are 65,000 to 90,000 clones, with about 87% seen only once. Of the sample, 20% falls within the top ten clones.

Material: peripheral blood, obtained on day 0 of AZD1222 vaccination. The rearranged chain carries TRBV4-2 and TRBJ2-4, with TRBD2 as a weak D call on 6 bases. This receptor was taken from an adult in good health. The encoded CDR3 is CASSQVGDSIQYF. Read as DNA, the sequence is TGTGCCAGCAGCCAAGTGGGGGACTCCATTCAGTACTTC.